The present TCR beta chain was sequenced within a study of blood T cell repertoires in COVID-19 (dated by TCRdb to 2020 to 2022). For context, the study as a whole: Samples from collaborators originated in the United States, Italy and Spain and spanned both the acute and convalescent phases of COVID-19. Where available, HLA class I and class II types were taken from metadata supplied by the sample provider and were not determined by assay-based typing. The samples were drawn from two sources: the first 160 participants of the ongoing ImmuneRACE study, and 1,200 or so subjects contributed by 6 global collaborators. The prospective study material was composed of cDNA or gDNA derived from T cells, B-cell-depleted T cells, or PBMCs. A de-identified subject ID, COVID-19 status, age in years and sex were almost always included in the sample metadata. The repertoires were released in a freely available public database meant as a resource for research on the immune response to SARS-CoV-2. Deeply sampled blood TCRbeta repertoires from subjects exposed to, actively infected with, or recovered from COVID-19 were included in the dataset.

The CDR3 starts with the cysteine, ends with the phenylalanine, and has 15 residues. Of the read, only the CDR3 DNA is kept; its 45 bases are in frame from base 1. V trim: 3 bases; J trim: 2 bases; unmatched bases: 0. From the germline V gene, CDR1 is SGHRS and CDR2 is YFSETQ. This clone was observed once. Its antigen target is currently unknown. Per-base quality was not reported, and no clone a single base away is much larger than it. Study-wide findings and limitations: How much clinical and demographic metadata was included differed by source and by participant, and the metadata was provided uncurated.

TCRbeta CDR3 regions were amplified from genomic DNA by means of the immunoSEQ Assay, a bias-controlled multiplex PCR. Concerning the study's data processing: The number of nucleated cells in each sample was estimated by amplification of reference gene primers within the assay. Sequence reads were collapsed and filtered to measure the absolute abundance of every unique TCRbeta CDR3 rearrangement. For each sample, productive Simpson clonality was calculated by taking the square root of Simpson's diversity index across productive rearrangements. The table was pulled from immuneACCESS by TCRdb, which kept in-frame rearrangements only. Such tables lose some clones; where checked, under half of the loss comes from unresolved V genes, and the rest has no known cause. V and J calls and clone size are as listed in that table; D and trimming were resolved from the DNA. Within this sample are 25,000 to 35,000 clones, with 75% to 90% of them counted one time only. The ten top clones hold 25% to 35% of the sample.

Each collaborating institution followed its own protocols to collect whole blood in K2EDTA tubes. For TCRbeta analysis, collaborators shipped samples in one of three forms: frozen whole blood, isolated PBMCs, or DNA extracted from either of those sample types. Sequenced input: peripheral blood. The source of this sequence is a man older than 75 with acute or convalescent COVID-19. The chain is made from TRBV5-1 and TRBJ2-1; TRBD2 aligns with 12 central bases. The DNA sequence is given as TGCGCCAGCAGCTCTAGCGGGAGGGCCTACAATGAGCAGTTCTTC. Translated, it reads CASSSSGRAYNEQFF.